The clone carrying this TCR beta chain was detected ten times or more. The CDR3 totals 19 residues. J gave up 2 bases and V 5 bases, and 17 bases lay outside the gene matches. CDR1 is SEHNR and CDR2 is FQNEAQ in the germline V gene (reference sequence). This specimen belongs to a study of Graves' ophthalmopathy and Graves' hyperthyroidism. Amplified material comprised TCR beta CDR3 regions derived from RNA transcripts. An opening RT-PCR round employed HTBI primers and preceded a second-round multiplex PCR. TCRdb re-analysed the multiplex PCR reads in MiXCR, keeping a single row per CDR3 protein. Of 450,000 to 600,000 distinct CDR3 sequences in the sample, 35% to 45% are singletons; the top ten hold around 4%.

Sequencing input: peripheral blood or thyroid tissue (not recorded which). The chain joins TRBV7-9 to TRBJ2-5; 10 nucleotides agree with TRBD1. The origin of this receptor is an adult man with Graves' hyperthyroidism. For the CDR3, the DNA is TGTGCCAGCAGCCACCGGGACAGGGGTCGTCTAGCGGAACAAGAGACCCAGTACTTC. Its translation is CASSHRDRGRLAEQETQYF.